Each of the 9 T cell receptor beta chains below was sequenced from the same sample in a study of blood T cell repertoires in COVID-19. TCRdb's table, derived via immunoSEQ multiplex PCR, lists solely in-frame clones and lacks some. The sample shows over 250,000 clones, roughly 89% of them seen only once. Material for sequencing was peripheral blood. These TCRs come from a middle-aged man with acute or convalescent COVID-19.

The chain couples TRBV3-1 (or the pseudogene TRBV3-2) to TRBJ1-6, with D unclear. V dropped 4 bases and J dropped 7 bases, with 5 bases sitting between them. CDR3 length: 12 residues. CDR1 and CDR2 (germline): LGHDT, YNNKEL (reference sequence). CDR3 DNA: TGTGCCAGCAGCCCGGGGAATTCACCCCTCCACTTT. Its protein product is CASSPGNSPLHF.

This chain joins TRBV11-2 and TRBJ1-3; D is unclear. Germline V gene data show CDR1 as SGHAT and CDR2 as FQNNGV. Trimming cost V 7 bases and J 4 bases, with 11 bases left between them. The CDR3 extends over 13 amino acids. The DNA of the CDR3 is TGTGCCAGCACCTTTCAATTCGGAAACACCATATATTTT. Translating gives CASTFQFGNTIYF.

The sample holds many counts of this clone. V and J are TRBV9 and TRBJ2-1, with D uncertain. CDR1 and CDR2 from the germline V gene are SGDLS and YYNGEE. Between the trimmed V and J ends, which lost 4 bases and 5 bases, there was a span of 10 bases. This CDR3 contains 13 residues. CDR3 DNA sequence: TGTGCCAGCAGCTCACACCCAGACAATGAGCAGTTCTTC. It is translated as CASSSHPDNEQFF.

The V gene is TRBV15, the J gene TRBJ1-2; D perhaps matches TRBD1 (5 bases). The CDR3 spans 12 residues. Per the germline V gene, CDR1 is LNHNV and CDR2 is YYDKDF (reference sequence). Deletions cut 6 bases from V and 7 bases from J, with 12 bases between. The CDR3 reads CATSSGLAGYTF. The DNA of the CDR3 is TGTGCCACCAGTTCAGGGTTGGCTGGCTACACCTTC.

This clone has a single count. The rearrangement links TRBV27 to TRBJ1-6, with D hard to call. V was shortened by 2 bases and J by 0 bases, with 14 bases between the two germline ends. Per germline, CDR1 MNHEY and CDR2 SMNVEV (reference sequence). The CDR3 is 18 residues long. The CDR3 sequence: CASSLGYPASSYNSPLHF. The CDR3 DNA follows: TGTGCCAGCAGTTTAGGGTACCCGGCTAGCTCCTATAATTCACCCCTCCACTTT.

The chain is built from TRBV5-1 and TRBJ2-5, with a weak D call TRBD1 (6 bases). V lost 4 bases to trimming and J lost 1 base, with 11 bases between them. Germline V gives CDR1 SGHRS, CDR2 YFSETQ. This CDR3 is built from 14 residues. In DNA form, the CDR3 reads TGCGCCAGCAGCCTAGGACAGATCCAAGAGACCCAGTACTTC. This gives the protein CASSLGQIQETQYF.

V usage is TRBV29-1 and J usage is TRBJ2-3, with D maybe TRBD1 (6 bases). CDR1 and CDR2 from the germline V gene are SQVTM and ANQGSEA. The CDR3 contains 13 residues. The V end was cut by 5 bases, the J end by 6 bases, with 15 bases between. For the CDR3, the DNA is TGCAGCGTTCACAGGGTTCTACGGGATACGCAGTATTTT. This sequence encodes CSVHRVLRDTQYF.

This chain uses TRBV7-6 with TRBJ1-3; TRBD1 is a possible D gene (5 bases). The germline gives CDR1 SGHVS, CDR2 FNYEAQ. This CDR3 comprises 15 residues. The V and J ends lost 5 bases and 2 bases respectively, with 13 bases between them. CDR3 sequence: CASSPSGEAGNTIYF. CDR3 nucleotide sequence: TGTGCCAGCAGCCCCTCGGGGGAGGCTGGAAACACCATATATTTT.

The chain combines TRBV2 with TRBJ1-1; D not resolved. Germline CDR1 is SNHLY and CDR2 is FYNNEI. This CDR3 contains 12 residues. V was cut by 8 bases and J by 5 bases, with 12 bases left in between. DNA for the CDR3: TGTGCCAGCCGTCGGGAGGTTACTGAAGCTTTCTTT. Translation gives CASRREVTEAFF. The full variable domain, its missing parts supplied by reference TRBV2 and TRBJ1-1, is EPEVTQTPSHQVTQMGQEVILRCVPISNHLYFYWYRQILGQKVEFLVSFYNNEISEKSEIFDDQFSVERPDGSNFTLKIRSTKLEDSAMYFCASRREVTEAFFGQGTRLTVV.